This entry is about one TCR beta chain. The CDR3 regions of TCR beta were amplified from RNA transcripts. The study used the HTBI primer set for a first-round RT-PCR of the TCR CDR3. Each CDR3 protein is one row after TCRdb ran MiXCR on the multiplex PCR reads. The repertoire holds some 600,000 distinct CDR3 sequences, with around 13% as singletons. Hyperthyroidism was newly diagnosed in patients aged 18 to 65 (duration under 2 months). Each diagnosis drew on symptoms, thyroxine, TRAb, thyroid ultrasound and orbital computed tomography findings. This entry comes from a study of T cells in Graves' hyperthyroidism and ophthalmopathy. Germline values: CDR1 MNHEY, CDR2 SMNVEV (reference sequence). The junction had 16 bases not matched to a gene; V was cut back by 5 bases and J by 7 bases. This CDR3 has 16 amino acids.

This clonotype originated in a woman aged 30 to 39 with Graves' hyperthyroidism that later progressed to Graves' ophthalmopathy. Source material: blood. V is TRBV27 and J is TRBJ2-5; 7 positions match TRBD2. The CDR3 spells CASSPINRNTGGTQYF. CDR3 in DNA: TGTGCCAGCAGTCCCATAAATCGCAACACGGGGGGGACCCAGTACTTC.